A selection of T cell receptor beta chains follows, all from one sample in a study of vaccination effects on CD4 cells after COVID-19. For these TCRs, the target antigens are not known. This table comes from immunoSEQ multiplex PCR, and its TCRdb copy is limited to in-frame clones, with some not included. The table lists 45,000 to 70,000 clones, 76% of them singletons, with around 5.5% in the top ten. This material consisted of CD4+ T cells from PBMCs cultured with HIV peptides, taken before COVID-19 vaccination. The receptors stem from a human donor who had a prior SARS-CoV-2 infection. CDR3s include the opening cysteine and the closing phenylalanine or tryptophan. A D gene is named only where the DNA matches it firmly. Clone size is shown for a subset of rows, as once, few, many or a class of expanded clone.

d_gene,v_gene,j_gene,abundance,CDR3nt,CDR3aa
.,TRBV2,TRBJ2-3,once,TGTGCCAGCCGGACGGACACAGATACGCAGTATTTT,CASRTDTDTQYF
TRBD1,TRBV6-2/TRBV6-3,TRBJ1-5,.,TGTGCCAGCAGTTTTGGGACAGGGATTAGCAATCAGCCCCAGCATTTT,CASSFGTGISNQPQHF
TRBD2,TRBV7-3,TRBJ2-1,few,TGTGCCAGCAGCCTGACTAGCGGGGGAAATGAGCAGTTCTTC,CASSLTSGGNEQFF
.,TRBV30,TRBJ2-7,.,TGTGCCTGGACTCAGGGATACTCCTACGAGCAGTACTTC,CAWTQGYSYEQYF
TRBD1,TRBV7-6,TRBJ1-3,few,TGTGCCAGCAGCTTAGCTACAGGGGCTGGAAACACCATATATTTT,CASSLATGAGNTIYF
.,TRBV5-4,TRBJ1-6,.,TGTGCCAGCAGCTTGGAGCCAGGGAGGGTGAATTCACCCCTCCACTTT,CASSLEPGRVNSPLHF
TRBD2,TRBV27,TRBJ2-3,.,TGTGCCAGCAGTGGCAGCGGGGGAAACACAGATACGCAGTATTTT,CASSGSGGNTDTQYF
TRBD2,TRBV5-1,TRBJ2-5,once,TGCGCCAGCAGCTCACCTAGCGGGGTGGAGACCCAGTACTTC,CASSSPSGVETQYF
.,TRBV27,TRBJ1-6,.,TGTGCCAGCAGTTACGCCAGGTCATCTCATAATTCACCCCTCCACTTT,CASSYARSSHNSPLHF
.,TRBV7-2,TRBJ2-1,.,TGTGCCAGCAGCTTAGCGAACGGGGTCGAGCAGTTCTTC,CASSLANGVEQFF
TRBD1,TRBV19,TRBJ1-2,once,TGTGCCAGTAGTATATGGGGGGCAGGGGGAGGTGATGGCTACACCTTC,CASSIWGAGGGDGYTF
.,TRBV25-1,TRBJ1-6,few,TGTGCCAGCAGTGATGGACAGAGTTTTAATTCACCCCTCCACTTT,CASSDGQSFNSPLHF
TRBD2,TRBV7-2,TRBJ2-2,.,TGTGCCAGCAGCCTCCACCCACTAGCGGGAATGAACACCGGGGAGCTGTTTTTT,CASSLHPLAGMNTGELFF
TRBD1,TRBV5-4,TRBJ2-7,.,TGTGCCAGCAGCTGGGATCCGGGACAGGCCTACGAGCAGTACTTC,CASSWDPGQAYEQYF
TRBD2,TRBV19,TRBJ2-5,once,TGTGCCAGTAGTCCGCGGGGGGAAGAGACCCAGTACTTC,CASSPRGEETQYF
TRBD1,TRBV19,TRBJ1-4,.,TGTGCCAGTAGTACGAAACAGGGGAGGGCTAATGAAAAACTGTTTTTT,CASSTKQGRANEKLFF
TRBD1,TRBV19,TRBJ1-5,.,TGTGCCAGTAGTATAAGGAGAGACAGGGACAATCAGCCCCAGCATTTT,CASSIRRDRDNQPQHF
.,TRBV6-6,TRBJ2-2,.,TGTGCCAGCTCATGGATACCTGCGAACACCGGGGAGCTGTTTTTT,CASSWIPANTGELFF
.,TRBV5-4,TRBJ2-7,once,TGTGCCAGCAGCTCGCCCCTAGTACGAGAGCAGTACTTC,CASSSPLVREQYF
.,TRBV18,TRBJ2-3,.,TGTGCCAGCTCAAAGCGGCGGCTCACAGATACGCAGTATTTT,CASSKRRLTDTQYF
TRBD2,TRBV13,TRBJ2-1,few,TGTGCCAGCAGCTTCTCTGGGACTAGTCCCAATGAGCAGTTCTTC,CASSFSGTSPNEQFF
.,TRBV5-1,TRBJ2-3,.,TGCGCCAGCAGCCGAGGGCAGGATACGCAGTATTTT,CASSRGQDTQYF
.,TRBV5-1,TRBJ2-2,.,TGCGCCAGCAGCCCATGGACAGCCGCGAACACCGGGGAGCTGTTTTTT,CASSPWTAANTGELFF
TRBD2,TRBV2,TRBJ2-5,.,TGTGCCAGCAGTTGGACTAGCGGGCAAGAGACCCAGTACTTC,CASSWTSGQETQYF
TRBD1,TRBV27,TRBJ2-7,once,TGTGCCAGCAGTGTCTACAGGGGTCCCTACGAGCAGTACTTC,CASSVYRGPYEQYF
.,TRBV6-5,TRBJ1-2,.,TGTGCCAGCACCGCACAGACAGAGGATGGCTACACCTTC,CASTAQTEDGYTF
TRBD1,TRBV7-7,TRBJ2-1,.,TGTGCTAGCAGCTCATCCATGGGACAGGGGATTGAGCAGTTCTTC,CASSSSMGQGIEQFF
.,TRBV11-1,TRBJ2-7,.,TGTGCCAGCAGCTTAGATCCAGTCTCCTACGAGCAGTACTTC,CASSLDPVSYEQYF
TRBD1,TRBV7-2,TRBJ2-7,once,TGTGCCAGCAGCCCCCAAAGTATTATCACAGGGGCCTCCTACGAGCAGTACTTC,CASSPQSIITGASYEQYF
TRBD2,TRBV9,TRBJ2-7,once,TGTGCCAGCAGCGTAGAGGTAGCGGGGACCTACGAGCAGTACTTC,CASSVEVAGTYEQYF
.,TRBV18,TRBJ2-1,.,TGTGCCAGCTCACCGAGGCAGGCTCCCTACAATGAGCAGTTCTTC,CASSPRQAPYNEQFF
.,TRBV19,TRBJ2-3,.,TGTGCCAGTAGACCGGACGGCACAGATACGCAGTATTTT,CASRPDGTDTQYF
TRBD1,TRBV5-1,TRBJ2-7,.,TGCGCCAGCAGCGCCAGGGGGCTGGCCGAGCAGTACTTC,CASSARGLAEQYF
.,TRBV5-4,TRBJ1-1,.,TGTGCCAGCAGCACAAGCCTTCCGGGACACATAGCTAGGGTGAACACTGAAGCTTTCTTT,CASSTSLPGHIARVNTEAFF
TRBD1,TRBV5-1,TRBJ2-7,.,TGCGCCAGCAGCTCGACAGGGAGCTACGAGCAGTACTTC,CASSSTGSYEQYF
.,TRBV18,TRBJ2-1,.,TGTGCCAGCTCATGGGACGGAGCTTACAATGAGCAGTTCTTC,CASSWDGAYNEQFF
TRBD2,TRBV5-1,TRBJ2-1,.,TGCGCCAGCAGCTCTTATAGCGGGGGGGACTCCAATGAGCAGTTCTTC,CASSSYSGGDSNEQFF
.,TRBV10-3,TRBJ1-1,.,TGTGCCATCAGTGAGTCGATGGGGATGAACACTGAAGCTTTCTTT,CAISESMGMNTEAFF
TRBD2,TRBV10-3,TRBJ2-3,few,TGTGCCATCAGAGCTAGCGGGAGCGCAGATACGCAGTATTTT,CAIRASGSADTQYF
.,TRBV7-2,TRBJ2-7,few,TGTGCCAGCAGCTTAAGGACTGGGGGGGCCGAACAGTACTTC,CASSLRTGGAEQYF
.,TRBV4-2,TRBJ1-4,.,TGTGCCAGCTCGAACAGGGAGATTGCTGAAAAACTGTTTTTT,CASSNREIAEKLFF
TRBD2,TRBV7-2,TRBJ2-3,.,TGTGCCAGCAGCCGGGGACTAGCGGGAGTCTGGGATACGCAGTATTTT,CASSRGLAGVWDTQYF
TRBD1,TRBV5-6,TRBJ1-6,once,TGTGCCAGCAGCTTGGATAGGGGGCACGATAATTCACCCCTCCACTTT,CASSLDRGHDNSPLHF
.,TRBV7-9,TRBJ1-3,once,TGTGCCAGCACCAAAGACTACTCCGGCCCCAGCTCTGGAAACACCATATATTTT,CASTKDYSGPSSGNTIYF